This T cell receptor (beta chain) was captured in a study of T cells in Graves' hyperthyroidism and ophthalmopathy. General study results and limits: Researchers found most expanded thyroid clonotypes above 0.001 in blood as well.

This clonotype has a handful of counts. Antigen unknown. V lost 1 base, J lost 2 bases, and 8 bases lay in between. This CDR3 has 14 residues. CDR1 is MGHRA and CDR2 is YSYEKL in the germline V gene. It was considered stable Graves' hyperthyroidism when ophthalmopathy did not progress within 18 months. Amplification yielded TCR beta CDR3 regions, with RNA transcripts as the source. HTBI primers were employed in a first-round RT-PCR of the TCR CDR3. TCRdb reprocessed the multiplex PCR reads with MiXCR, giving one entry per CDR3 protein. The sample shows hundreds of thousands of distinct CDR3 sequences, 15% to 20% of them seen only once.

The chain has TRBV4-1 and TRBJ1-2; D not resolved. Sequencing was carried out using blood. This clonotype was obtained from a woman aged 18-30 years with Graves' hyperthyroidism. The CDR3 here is CASSQAAVNYGYTF. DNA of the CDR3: TGCGCCAGCAGCCAAGCGGCGGTAAACTATGGCTACACCTTC.